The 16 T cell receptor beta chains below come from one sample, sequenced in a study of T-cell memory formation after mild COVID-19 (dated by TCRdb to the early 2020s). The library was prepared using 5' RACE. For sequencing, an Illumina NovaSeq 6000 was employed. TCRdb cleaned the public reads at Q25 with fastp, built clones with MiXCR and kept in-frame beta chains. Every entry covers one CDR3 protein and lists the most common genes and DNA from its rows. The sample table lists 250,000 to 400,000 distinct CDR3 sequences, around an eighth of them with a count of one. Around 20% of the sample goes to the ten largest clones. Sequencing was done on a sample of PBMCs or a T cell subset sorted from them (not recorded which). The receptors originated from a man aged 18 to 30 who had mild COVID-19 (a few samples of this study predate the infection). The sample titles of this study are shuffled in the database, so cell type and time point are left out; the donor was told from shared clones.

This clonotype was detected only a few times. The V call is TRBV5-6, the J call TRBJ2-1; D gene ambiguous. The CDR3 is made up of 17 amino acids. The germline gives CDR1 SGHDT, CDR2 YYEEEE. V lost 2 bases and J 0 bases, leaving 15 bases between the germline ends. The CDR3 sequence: CASSLDRGWSSYNEQFF. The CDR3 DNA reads TGTGCCAGCAGCTTAGACCGTGGCTGGAGCTCCTACAATGAGCAGTTCTTC.

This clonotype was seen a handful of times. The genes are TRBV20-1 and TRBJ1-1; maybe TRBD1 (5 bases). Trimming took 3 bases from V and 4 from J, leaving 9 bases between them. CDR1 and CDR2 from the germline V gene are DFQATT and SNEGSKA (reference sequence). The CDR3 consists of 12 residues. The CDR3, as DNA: TGCAGTGCTAGTGCAGGGACCACTGAAGCTTTCTTT. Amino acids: CSASAGTTEAFF.

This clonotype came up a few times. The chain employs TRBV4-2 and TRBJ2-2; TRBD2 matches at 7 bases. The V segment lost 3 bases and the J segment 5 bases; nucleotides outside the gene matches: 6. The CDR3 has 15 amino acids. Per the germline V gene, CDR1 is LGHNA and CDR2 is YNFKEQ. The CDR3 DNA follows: TGTGCCAGCAGCCAGTCGTCGCGGGGGACCGGGGAGCTGTTTTTT. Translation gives CASSQSSRGTGELFF.

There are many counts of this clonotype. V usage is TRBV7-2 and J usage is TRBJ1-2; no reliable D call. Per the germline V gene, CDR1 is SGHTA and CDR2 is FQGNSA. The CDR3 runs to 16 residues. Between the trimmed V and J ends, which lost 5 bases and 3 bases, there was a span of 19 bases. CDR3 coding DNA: TGTGCCAGCAGCCCACGGCGCCGGGCCGGGGACTATGGCTACACCTTC. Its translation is CASSPRRRAGDYGYTF. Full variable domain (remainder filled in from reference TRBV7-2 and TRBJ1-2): GAGVSQSPSNKVTEKGKDVELRCDPISGHTALYWYRQSLGQGLEFLIYFQGNSAPDKSGLPSDRFSAERTGGSVSTLTIQRTQQEDSAVYLCASSPRRRAGDYGYTFGSGTRLTVV.

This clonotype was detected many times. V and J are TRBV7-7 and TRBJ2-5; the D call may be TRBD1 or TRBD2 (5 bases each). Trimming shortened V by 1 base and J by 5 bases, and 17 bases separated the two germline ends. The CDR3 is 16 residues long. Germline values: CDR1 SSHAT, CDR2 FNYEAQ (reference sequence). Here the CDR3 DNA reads TGTGCCAGCAGCTTAGAGGTGCAGGGTGCGGGTGAGACCCAGTACTTC. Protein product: CASSLEVQGAGETQYF.

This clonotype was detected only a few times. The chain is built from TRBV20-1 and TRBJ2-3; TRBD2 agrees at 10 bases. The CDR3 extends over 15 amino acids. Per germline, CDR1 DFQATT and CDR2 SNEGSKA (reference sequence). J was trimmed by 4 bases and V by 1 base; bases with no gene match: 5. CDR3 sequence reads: CSARGQRGGSDTQYF. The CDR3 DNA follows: TGCAGTGCTAGAGGACAGCGGGGGGGGTCAGATACGCAGTATTTT.

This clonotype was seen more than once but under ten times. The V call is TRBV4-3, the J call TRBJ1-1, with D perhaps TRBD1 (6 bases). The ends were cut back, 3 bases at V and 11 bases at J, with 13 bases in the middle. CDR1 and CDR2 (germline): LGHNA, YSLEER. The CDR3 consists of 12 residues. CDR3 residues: CASSHQGGLAFF. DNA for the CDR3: TGCGCCAGCAGCCACCAAGGGGGATTGGCTTTCTTT.

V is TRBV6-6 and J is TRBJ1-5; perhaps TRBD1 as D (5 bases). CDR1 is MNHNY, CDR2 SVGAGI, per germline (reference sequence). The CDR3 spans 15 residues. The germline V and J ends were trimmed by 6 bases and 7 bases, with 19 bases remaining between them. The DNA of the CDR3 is TGTGCCAGCAGGCGTGGGACCGACTACGAACAGCCCCAGCATTTT. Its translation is CASRRGTDYEQPQHF.

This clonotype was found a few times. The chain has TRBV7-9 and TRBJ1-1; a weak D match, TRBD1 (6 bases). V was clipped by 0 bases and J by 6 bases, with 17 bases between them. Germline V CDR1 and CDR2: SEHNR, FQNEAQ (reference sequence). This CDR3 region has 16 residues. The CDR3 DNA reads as TGTGCCAGCAGCTTAGCCGCAGGGGCGTTTTGGGCTGAAGCTTTCTTT. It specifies CASSLAAGAFWAEAFF.

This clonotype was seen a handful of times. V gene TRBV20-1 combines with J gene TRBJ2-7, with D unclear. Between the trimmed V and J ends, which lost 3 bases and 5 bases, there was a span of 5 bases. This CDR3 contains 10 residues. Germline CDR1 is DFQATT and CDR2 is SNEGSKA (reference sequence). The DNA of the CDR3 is TGCAGTGCTAGTTCGGACGAGCAGTACTTC. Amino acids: CSASSDEQYF.

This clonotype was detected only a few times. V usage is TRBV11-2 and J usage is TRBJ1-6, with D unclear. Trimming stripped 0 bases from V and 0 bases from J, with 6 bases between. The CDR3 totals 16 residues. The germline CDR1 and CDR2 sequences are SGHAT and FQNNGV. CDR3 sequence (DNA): TGTGCCAGCAGCTTAGATGGGAGCTCCTATAATTCACCCCTCCACTTT. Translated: CASSLDGSSYNSPLHF.

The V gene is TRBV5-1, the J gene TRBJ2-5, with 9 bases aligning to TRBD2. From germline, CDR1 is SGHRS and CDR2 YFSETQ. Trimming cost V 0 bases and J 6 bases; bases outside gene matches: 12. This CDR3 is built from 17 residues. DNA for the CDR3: TGCGCCAGCAGCTTGGCCATAGGCGGGGGGGCCCGCAAGACCCAGTACTTC. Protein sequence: CASSLAIGGGARKTQYF.

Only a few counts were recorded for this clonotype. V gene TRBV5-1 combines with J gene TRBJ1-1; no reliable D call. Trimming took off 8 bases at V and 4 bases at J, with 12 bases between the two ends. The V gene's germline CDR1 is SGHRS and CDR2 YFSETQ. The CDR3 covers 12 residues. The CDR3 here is CASTDLGTEAFF. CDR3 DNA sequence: TGCGCCAGTACCGACCTGGGCACTGAAGCTTTCTTT.

In nucleotides, the CDR3 is TGTGCCAGCAGTTCTAGCGCAAATGAGCAGTTCTTC. It codes for CASSSSANEQFF. The chain recombines TRBV7-2 with TRBJ2-1, with D possibly matching TRBD2 (6 bases). This CDR3 has 12 amino acids. CDR1 and CDR2 (germline): SGHTA, FQGNSA. Trimming pared 6 bases from V and 7 bases from J, leaving 10 bases between.

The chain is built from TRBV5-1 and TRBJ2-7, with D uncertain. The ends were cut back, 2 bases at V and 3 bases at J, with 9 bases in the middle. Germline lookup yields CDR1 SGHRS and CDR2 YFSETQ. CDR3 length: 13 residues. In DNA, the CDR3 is TGCGCCAGCAGCTTTGGGAAGGGCTACGAGCAGTACTTC. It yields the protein CASSFGKGYEQYF.

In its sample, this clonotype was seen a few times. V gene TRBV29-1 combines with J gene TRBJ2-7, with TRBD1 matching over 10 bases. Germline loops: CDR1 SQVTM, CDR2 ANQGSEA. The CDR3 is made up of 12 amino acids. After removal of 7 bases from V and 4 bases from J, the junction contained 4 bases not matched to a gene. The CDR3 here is CSAGQGWYEQYF. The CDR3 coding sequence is TGCAGCGCGGGACAGGGGTGGTACGAGCAGTACTTC.